A single sample is the source of the 27 T cell receptor beta chains below, sequenced in a study of a mutant IDH1 vaccine in newly diagnosed glioma. Time point defined: week 5, during vaccination. Doses of 300 ug of mutant IDH1 20-mer peptide were given with topical imiquimod. Their antigen targets remain unknown. Profiled with immunoSEQ multiplex PCR; TCRdb holds only in-frame clones, not every one. Here the sample spans roughly 50,000 clones, roughly four fifths being singletons. Source: PBMCs, taken from a glioma patient whose treatment included an IDH1 peptide vaccine. The receptor set was obtained from a man aged 30 to 39 with glioma.

As regards this clone: One end of the junction fails to match germline, which may point to a read error. The chain couples TRBV5-5 to TRBJ2-7; D gene uncertain. The length of the CDR3 is 12 residues. Germline-derived CDR1 and CDR2 are SGHKS and YYEKEE (reference sequence). The CDR3 is CASGLETPEQYF. The CDR3 DNA is TGTGCCAGCGGCTTGGAGACTCCCGAGCAGTACTTC.

CDR3: CSARRGGTQYF. CDR3 nucleotide sequence: TGCAGTGCTAGGAGGGGGGGTACGCAGTATTTT. This sequence joins TRBV20-1 and TRBJ2-3, with a possible D match to TRBD2 (7 bases). The CDR3 is made up of 11 amino acids. Germline V gene lookup returns CDR1 DFQATT and CDR2 SNEGSKA (reference sequence). V lost 3 bases and J lost 8, with 9 bases in between.

This clone occurred once. The rearrangement joins TRBV6-1 to TRBJ2-2; TRBD1 agrees at 8 bases. This CDR3 contains 16 residues. Germline CDR1 and CDR2: MNHNS and SASEGT. The V segment lost 0 bases and the J segment 4 bases; nucleotides outside the gene matches: 4. Here the CDR3 DNA reads TGTGCCAGCAGTGAAGCATGGACAGGGATCACCGGGGAGCTGTTTTTT. Encoded protein: CASSEAWTGITGELFF.

This clone was observed a handful of times. The chain carries TRBV4-1 and TRBJ1-5; no clear D. The germline CDR1 and CDR2 sequences are MGHRA and YSYEKL. The CDR3 is made up of 16 amino acids. Trimming cost V 0 bases and J 0 bases, with 9 bases left between them. The CDR3 sequence: CASSQDFPGSNQPQHF. CDR3 in DNA: TGCGCCAGCAGCCAAGATTTCCCGGGTAGCAATCAGCCCCAGCATTTT.

The chain has TRBV20-1 and TRBJ2-3; perhaps TRBD1 as D (6 bases). The length of the CDR3 is 11 residues. Trimming took 2 bases from V and 6 from J, leaving 6 bases between them. Per germline, CDR1 DFQATT and CDR2 SNEGSKA (reference sequence). The CDR3 sequence: CSARTGDTQYF. CDR3 nucleotides: TGCAGTGCTAGAACAGGGGATACGCAGTATTTT.

The genes are TRBV10-3 and TRBJ1-1, with 8 bases lining up with TRBD1. This CDR3 has 15 residues. V lost 7 bases, J lost 7 bases, and 14 bases stayed unmatched. Germline lookup yields CDR1 ENHRY and CDR2 SYGVKD. The DNA for the CDR3 is TGTGCCATCAAGGAGTCCGGACAGGGAACGGTTGAAGCTTTCTTT. Translated, it gives CAIKESGQGTVEAFF.

The chain links TRBV5-6 to TRBJ2-3; D unclear. The CDR3 totals 11 residues. Germline loops: CDR1 SGHDT, CDR2 YYEEEE. The ends were cut back, 4 bases at V and 8 bases at J, with 8 bases in the middle. CDR3 region: CASSTTSTQYF. The CDR3 DNA reads TGTGCCAGCAGCACCACCAGTACGCAGTATTTT.

Note on this clone: The sample carries other DNA sequences with the same CDR3. The rearrangement joins TRBV5-1 to TRBJ1-1; 7 nucleotides line up with TRBD1. V shed 4 bases, J shed 5 bases, and the junction held 5 bases outside the gene matches. CDR3 length equals 13 residues. Per germline, CDR1 SGHRS and CDR2 YFSETQ. CDR3: CASSATGNTEAFF. The CDR3, as DNA: TGCGCCAGCAGCGCGACAGGGAATACTGAAGCTTTCTTT.

This clone appeared a single time. Here the CDR3 reads CASSGLGTVLFEAFF. CDR3 sequence (DNA): TGTGCCAGCAGTGGTTTAGGGACAGTCCTGTTTGAAGCTTTCTTT. This chain connects TRBV6-1 to TRBJ1-1; TRBD1 matches 7 bases. The CDR3 is 15 amino acids. Germline CDR1 reads MNHNS; CDR2 reads SASEGT. Germline trimming cut 4 bases from V and 7 bases from J; bases unmatched to any gene: 12.

This chain connects TRBV7-6 to TRBJ2-2, with D possibly being TRBD2 (5 bases). V was pared by 8 bases and J by 1 base, with 8 bases between. Per germline, CDR1 SGHVS and CDR2 FNYEAQ. This CDR3 comprises 13 residues. The CDR3 coding sequence is TGTGCCAGCGCGGGTGGGAACACCGGGGAGCTGTTTTTT. This encodes CASAGGNTGELFF.

V gene TRBV7-9 combines with J gene TRBJ1-3; 10 nucleotides match TRBD1. Germline loops: CDR1 SEHNR, CDR2 FQNEAQ (reference sequence). This CDR3 contains 16 residues. Trimming removed 6 bases from V and 3 bases from J; junction bases left unmatched: 8. CDR3 DNA sequence: TGTGCCAGCAGAGCCGGGACAGGGGAGAATGGAAACACCATATATTTT. Translated, it gives CASRAGTGENGNTIYF.

The CDR3 spells CAWIQGAGYTF. The CDR3 DNA reads TGTGCCTGGATCCAGGGGGCTGGCTACACCTTC. The chain joins TRBV30 to TRBJ1-2, with 8 bases identical to TRBD1. CDR1 and CDR2 (germline): GTSNPN, SVGIG (reference sequence). V shed 4 bases and J 7 bases; nucleotides not matched to a gene: 2. The CDR3 consists of 11 residues.

This rearrangement joins TRBV5-1 to TRBJ1-2; 9 positions match TRBD1. Trimming at V came to 1 base and at J to 8 bases, leaving 3 bases not matched to a gene. This CDR3 spans 13 amino acids. Germline CDR1 and CDR2: SGHRS and YFSETQ. The CDR3, as DNA: TGCGCCAGCAGCTTGACAGGGGGCAGGGGCTACACCTTC. Its protein is CASSLTGGRGYTF.

The chain uses TRBV20-1 and TRBJ1-2; no clear D gene. CDR3 size: 11 residues. Germline V gene sequence: CDR1 DFQATT, CDR2 SNEGSKA (reference sequence). Trimming left V 6 bases short and J 8 bases short, with 13 bases between. In DNA form, the CDR3 reads TGCAGTGCCCCGCCGTCCGGGGGCTACACCTTC. Translating it yields CSAPPSGGYTF.

The CDR3 loop reads CASSHRQGGTGELFF. In DNA, the CDR3 is TGTGCCAGCAGCCATCGACAGGGAGGCACCGGGGAGCTGTTTTTT. The V call is TRBV25-1, the J call TRBJ2-2; a weak D match, TRBD1 (7 bases). CDR3 length: 15 residues. Trimming stripped 6 bases from V and 4 bases from J, with 15 bases between. Germline V gene lookup returns CDR1 MGHDK and CDR2 SYGVNS. Complete variable domain (other parts from reference TRBV25-1 and TRBJ2-2): EADIYQTPRYLVIGTGKKITLECSQTMGHDKMYWYQQDPGMELHLIHYSYGVNSTEKGDLSSESTVSRIRTEHFPLTLESARPSHTSQYLCASSHRQGGTGELFFGEGSRLTVL.

The J gene is TRBJ2-1, the V gene TRBV6-6; a possible D gene is TRBD2 (5 bases). In germline, CDR1 is MNHNY, CDR2 SVGAGI (reference sequence). The germline V and J ends were trimmed by 5 bases and 12 bases, with 11 bases remaining between them. The CDR3 runs to 11 residues. CDR3 nucleotides: TGTGCCAGCAGTGACGCGGGCGGGCAGTTCTTC. Its translation: CASSDAGGQFF.

The chain links TRBV5-1 to TRBJ1-3; D not resolved. The CDR3 runs 14 residues. V lost 2 bases, J lost 0 bases, and 6 bases lay in between. From germline, CDR1 is SGHRS and CDR2 YFSETQ. In nucleotides, the CDR3 is TGCGCCAGCAGCTTCGGGAGCTCTGGAAACACCATATATTTT. Protein sequence: CASSFGSSGNTIYF.

The chain joins TRBV5-1 to TRBJ2-1; 8 positions agree with TRBD1. V shed 4 bases and J 6 bases; nucleotides not matched to a gene: 6. The CDR3 runs to 14 residues. Germline lookup yields CDR1 SGHRS and CDR2 YFSETQ. CDR3 protein: CASSRQGPLNEQFF. The CDR3 DNA is TGCGCCAGCAGCCGACAGGGGCCCCTCAATGAGCAGTTCTTC.

This chain uses TRBV10-3 with TRBJ2-5, with TRBD1 matching over 8 bases. Germline assignment: CDR1 ENHRY and CDR2 SYGVKD. V dropped 6 bases and J dropped 2; count of bases not matched to a gene: 2. CDR3 size: 13 residues. The DNA of the CDR3 is TGTGCCATCAGGGGGGACAGGCAAGAGACCCAGTACTTC. Protein product: CAIRGDRQETQYF.

This chain joins TRBV6-5 and TRBJ2-1; TRBD1 matches 10 bases. The V gene's germline CDR1 is MNHEY and CDR2 SVGAGI. CDR3 length: 15 amino acids. V trimming: 5 bases; J trimming: 5 bases; junction bases outside the gene matches: 6. CDR3 DNA: TGTGCCAGCAGTATTGACAGGGGGCGAAACAATGAGCAGTTCTTC. Encoded protein: CASSIDRGRNNEQFF.

The chain has TRBV27 and TRBJ2-7, with D possibly being TRBD1 (6 bases). Germline CDR1 MNHEY, CDR2 SMNVEV (reference sequence). This CDR3 has 14 residues. V was cut by 6 bases and J by 0 bases, with 12 bases left in between. This CDR3 reads CASSLGQFSYEQYF. The CDR3 bases are TGTGCCAGCAGCCTGGGACAATTCTCCTACGAGCAGTACTTC.

This clone has a handful of counts. V and J are TRBV30 and TRBJ1-5; D is possibly TRBD1 (6 bases). Trimming took off 3 bases at V and 4 bases at J, with 10 bases between the two ends. Germline V lookup: CDR1 GTSNPN, CDR2 SVGIG (reference sequence). This CDR3 is 13 amino acids long. CDR3 sequence (DNA): TGTGCCTGGAGGGGGGACACGAATCAGCCCCAGCATTTT. Amino acid sequence: CAWRGDTNQPQHF.

In regard to this clone: A junction end diverges from the germline sequence, so it may reflect a read error. The CDR3 spells CASSEELGYPLSLNF. DNA for the CDR3: TGTGCCAGCAGTGAAGAACTGGGTTACCCCCTCAGTTTGAACTTC. This chain uses TRBV6-1 with TRBJ2-7; D unclear. Germline V gene lookup returns CDR1 MNHNS and CDR2 SASEGT. The CDR3 is 15 amino acids.

The CDR3 DNA reads as TGTGCCAGCAGTTACGACAGGCCGGGGGTTGGAAACACCATATATTTT. Translating it yields CASSYDRPGVGNTIYF. V and J are TRBV6-5 and TRBJ1-3; tentatively, D is TRBD1 (6 bases). The V gene's germline CDR1 is MNHEY and CDR2 SVGAGI. The CDR3 extends over 16 amino acids. The V and J ends lost 2 bases and 3 bases respectively, with 14 bases between them.

This clone was counted a single time. The chain combines TRBV2 with TRBJ1-2, with D possibly being TRBD1 (6 bases). Trimming removed 4 bases from V and 4 bases from J, with 16 bases in between. This CDR3 is 15 amino acids long. Looked up from germline, CDR1 is SNHLY and CDR2 is FYNNEI. The CDR3 reads CASSGDRFHSYGYTF. In nucleotides, the CDR3 is TGTGCCAGCAGTGGAGACAGGTTTCACTCCTATGGCTACACCTTC.

This chain uses TRBV13 with TRBJ1-2; D is ambiguous. Germline V gene lookup returns CDR1 PRHDT and CDR2 FYEKMQ (reference sequence). The germline V and J ends were trimmed by 2 bases and 7 bases, with 14 bases remaining between them. This CDR3 has 14 amino acids. In DNA, the CDR3 is TGTGCCAGCAGCTTAAAGGTAGGCCGACTTGGCTACACCTTC. Amino acid sequence: CASSLKVGRLGYTF.

The chain carries TRBV5-1 and TRBJ1-4, with TRBD1 matching 7 bases. V lost 4 bases and J lost 5; bases outside the gene matches: 8. The CDR3 length is 15 residues. Looked up from germline, CDR1 is SGHRS and CDR2 is YFSETQ. The CDR3 protein is CASSPREQGNEKLFF. In nucleotides, the CDR3 is TGCGCCAGCAGCCCTAGGGAACAGGGGAATGAAAAACTGTTTTTT. The entire variable domain, with the rest obtained from reference TRBV5-1 and TRBJ1-4, is as follows: KAGVTQTPRYLIKTRGQQVTLSCSPISGHRSVSWYQQTPGQGLQFLFEYFSETQRNKGNFPGRFSGRQFSNSRSEMNVSTLELGDSALYLCASSPREQGNEKLFFGSGTQLSVL.